This T cell receptor (beta chain) was identified during a study of cytomegalovirus exposure and HLA in healthy donors. Whole-study findings and limits: Specific recognition of CMV antigens was confirmed in vitro for a few chains (all CMV-associated). Among TCR sequences, most were rare, though some public TCRs appeared in many donors. The study put 150 or so TCR beta chains on its list as cytomegalovirus-associated.

The protocol was immunoSEQ multiplex PCR, while the TCRdb copy is restricted to in-frame clones and leaves out a portion. The sample has approximately 97,000 clones; approximately 94% are singletons. Germline V gene sequence: CDR1 MNHEY, CDR2 SVGAGI. The J segment lost 6 bases and the V segment lost 5 bases, leaving 5 bases of the junction unmatched. The CDR3 contains 15 residues. The count of this clone is one. Its specificity is not known. The clonotype originates from a woman aged 18 to 35 in good health and CMV-seronegative. The sequencing input was PBMCs. The genes are TRBV6-5 and TRBJ2-1, with TRBD2 matching over 12 bases. The CDR3 here is CASSLLAGGGNEQFF. CDR3 bases: TGTGCCAGCAGTCTCCTAGCGGGAGGGGGCAATGAGCAGTTCTTC.